This record covers a single T cell receptor beta chain. Its matching antigen is unknown. The data stem from a study of T cells in Graves' hyperthyroidism and ophthalmopathy. The study included ophthalmopathy patients with Clinical Activity Score at least 3, NOSPECS grade at least 4 and duration under 3 months. Study-wide findings and caveats: Most thyroid clonotypes with frequency above 0.001 were detected in blood.

What was amplified from RNA transcripts were TCR beta CDR3 regions. TCR CDR3 regions were first amplified by RT-PCR with HTBI primers. Each CDR3 protein gets one entry after TCRdb re-called the multiplex PCR reads with MiXCR. The sample yields about 480,000 distinct CDR3 sequences, approximately 25% seen once. Trimming took off 5 bases at V and 7 bases at J, with 9 bases between the two ends. Per germline, CDR1 GTSNPN and CDR2 SVGIG (reference sequence). The CDR3 runs 11 residues. V and J are TRBV30 and TRBJ1-5; D not certain. Sequenced material: blood. The source of this sequence is a woman in her twenties or thirties with Graves' ophthalmopathy. This chain's CDR3 is CAWGVEQPQHF. The CDR3 coding sequence is TGTGCCTGGGGAGTGGAACAGCCCCAGCATTTT.